This T cell receptor (beta chain) derives from a study of shared clonotypes between healthy human individuals. Worth noting for this clone: Its antigen is not identified.

Whole-study results and caveats: An effect of sequencing depth on clonotype sharing among donors was expected.

The input for sorted-subset replicate PCRs was approximately 200 ng DNA, about 30,000 T cell genomes. Clones were read by immunoSEQ multiplex PCR, and TCRdb kept only the in-frame ones, dropping some. The sample lists approximately 1.5 million clones, 95% to 99% occurring once. After removal of 4 bases from V and 4 bases from J, the junction contained 2 bases not matched to a gene. In germline, CDR1 is SGDLS, CDR2 YYNGEE. This CDR3 contains 15 residues. This chain joins TRBV9 and TRBJ2-1, with TRBD2 identical over 13 bases. The sequence was collected from a man younger than 45 in good health. Specimen: naive CD4+ T cells sorted from blood. The subset denotes: CD45RA+ positively selected. The CDR3: CASSRTSGGYNEQFF. The CDR3 DNA reads as TGTGCCAGCAGCCGGACTAGCGGGGGTTACAATGAGCAGTTCTTC.